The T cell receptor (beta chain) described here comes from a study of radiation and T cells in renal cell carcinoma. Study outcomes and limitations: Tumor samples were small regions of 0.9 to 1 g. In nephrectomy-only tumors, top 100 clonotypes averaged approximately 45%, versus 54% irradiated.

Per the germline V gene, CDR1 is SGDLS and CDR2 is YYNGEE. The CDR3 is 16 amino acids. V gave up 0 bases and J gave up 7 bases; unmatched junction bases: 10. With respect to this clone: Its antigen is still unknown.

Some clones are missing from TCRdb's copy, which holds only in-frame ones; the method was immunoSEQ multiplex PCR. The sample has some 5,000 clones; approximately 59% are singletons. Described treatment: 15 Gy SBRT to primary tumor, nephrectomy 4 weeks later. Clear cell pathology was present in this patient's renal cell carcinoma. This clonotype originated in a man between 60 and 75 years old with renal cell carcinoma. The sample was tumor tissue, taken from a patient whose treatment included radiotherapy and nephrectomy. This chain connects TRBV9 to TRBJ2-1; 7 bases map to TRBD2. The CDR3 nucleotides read TGTGCCAGCAGCGTAGTAGTGGGAGGGTTATCAAATGAGCAGTTCTTC. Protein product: CASSVVVGGLSNEQFF.